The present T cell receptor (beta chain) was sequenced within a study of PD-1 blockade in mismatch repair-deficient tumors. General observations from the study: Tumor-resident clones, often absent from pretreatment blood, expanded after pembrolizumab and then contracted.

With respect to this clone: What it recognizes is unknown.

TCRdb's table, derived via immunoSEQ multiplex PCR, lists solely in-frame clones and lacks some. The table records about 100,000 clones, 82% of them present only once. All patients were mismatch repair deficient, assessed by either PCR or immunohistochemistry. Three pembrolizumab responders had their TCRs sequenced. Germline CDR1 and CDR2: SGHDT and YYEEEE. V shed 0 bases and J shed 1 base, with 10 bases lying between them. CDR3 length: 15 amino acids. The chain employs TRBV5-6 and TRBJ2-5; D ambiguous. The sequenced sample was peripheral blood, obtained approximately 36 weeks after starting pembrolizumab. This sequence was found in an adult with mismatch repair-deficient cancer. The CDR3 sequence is CASSLERAPQETQYF. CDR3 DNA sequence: TGTGCCAGCAGCTTGGAAAGGGCCCCCCAAGAGACCCAGTACTTC.